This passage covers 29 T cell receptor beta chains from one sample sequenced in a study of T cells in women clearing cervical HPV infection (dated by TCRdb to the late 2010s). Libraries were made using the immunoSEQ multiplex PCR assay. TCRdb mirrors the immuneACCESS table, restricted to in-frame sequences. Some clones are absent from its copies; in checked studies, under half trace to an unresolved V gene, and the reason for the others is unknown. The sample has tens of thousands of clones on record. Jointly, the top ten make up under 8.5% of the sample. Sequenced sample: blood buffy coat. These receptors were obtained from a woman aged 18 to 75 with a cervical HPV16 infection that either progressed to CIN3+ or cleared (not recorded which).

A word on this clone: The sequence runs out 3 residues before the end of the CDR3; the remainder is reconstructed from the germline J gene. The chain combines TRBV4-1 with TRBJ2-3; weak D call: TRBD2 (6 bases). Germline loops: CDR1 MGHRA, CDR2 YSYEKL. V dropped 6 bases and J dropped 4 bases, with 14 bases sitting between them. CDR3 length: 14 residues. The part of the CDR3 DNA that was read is TGCGCCAGCAGATTTTCGACGGGGGCAGATACG. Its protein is CASRFSTGADT. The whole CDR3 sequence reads CASRFSTGADTQYF.

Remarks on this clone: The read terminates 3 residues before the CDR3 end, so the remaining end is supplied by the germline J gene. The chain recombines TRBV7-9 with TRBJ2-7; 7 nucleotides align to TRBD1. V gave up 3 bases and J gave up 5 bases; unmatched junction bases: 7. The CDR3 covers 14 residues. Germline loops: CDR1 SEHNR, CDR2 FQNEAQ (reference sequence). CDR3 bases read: TGTGCCAGCAGCTTCCGACAGGGTACTAACGAG. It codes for CASSFRQGTNE. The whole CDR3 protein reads CASSFRQGTNEQYF.

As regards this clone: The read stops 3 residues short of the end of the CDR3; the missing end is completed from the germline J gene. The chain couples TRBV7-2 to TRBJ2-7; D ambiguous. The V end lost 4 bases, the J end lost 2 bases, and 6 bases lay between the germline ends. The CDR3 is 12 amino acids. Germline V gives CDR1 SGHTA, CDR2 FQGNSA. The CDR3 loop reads CASSSFTYEQYF. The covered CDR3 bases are TGTGCCAGCAGCTCTTTTACCTACGAG.

The CDR3 bases that were read are TGTGCCAGCATCCTGAACCCGCGGATCTACTACGAG. The encoded protein is CASILNPRIYYE. The full CDR3 protein reads CASILNPRIYYEQYF. This sequence joins TRBV5-5 and TRBJ2-7; D not certain. The read falls 3 residues short of the CDR3 end, and the missing part is taken from the germline J gene. The CDR3 is 15 residues long. CDR1 and CDR2 from the germline V gene are SGHKS and YYEKEE (reference sequence). The V end lost 6 bases, the J end lost 3 bases, and 19 bases lay between the germline ends. Complete variable domain (other parts from reference TRBV5-5 and TRBJ2-7): DAGVTQSPTHLIKTRGQQVTLRCSPISGHKSVSWYQQVLGQGPQFIFQYYEKEERGRGNFPDRFSARQFPNYSSELNVNALLLGDSALYLCASILNPRIYYEQYFGPGTRLTVT.

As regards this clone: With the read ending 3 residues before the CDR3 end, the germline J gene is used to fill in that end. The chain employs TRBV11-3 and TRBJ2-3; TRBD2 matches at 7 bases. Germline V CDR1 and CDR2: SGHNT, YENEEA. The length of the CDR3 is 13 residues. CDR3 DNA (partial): TGTGCCAGCAGCTTAGGGCGGGAGCGGGCG. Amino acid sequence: CASSLGRERA. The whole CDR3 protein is CASSLGRERAQYF.

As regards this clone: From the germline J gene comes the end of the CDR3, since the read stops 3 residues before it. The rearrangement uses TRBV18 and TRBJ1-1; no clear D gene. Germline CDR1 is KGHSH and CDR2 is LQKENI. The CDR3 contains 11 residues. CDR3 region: CASSPIKGAFF. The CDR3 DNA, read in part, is TGTGCCAGCTCACCCATAAAAGGA. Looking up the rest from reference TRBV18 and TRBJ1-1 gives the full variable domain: NAGVMQNPRHLVRRRGQEARLRCSPMKGHSHVYWYRQLPEEGLKFMVYLQKENIIDESGMPKERFSAEFPKEGPSILRIQQVVRGDSAAYFCASSPIKGAFFGQGTRLTVV.

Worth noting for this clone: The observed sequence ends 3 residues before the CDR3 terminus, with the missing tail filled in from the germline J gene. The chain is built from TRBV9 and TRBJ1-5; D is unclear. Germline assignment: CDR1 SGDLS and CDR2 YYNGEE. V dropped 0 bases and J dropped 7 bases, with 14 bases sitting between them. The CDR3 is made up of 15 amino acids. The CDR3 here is CASSVGAGLGQPQHF. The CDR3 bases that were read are TGTGCCAGCAGCGTAGGGGCGGGGTTGGGACAGCCC.

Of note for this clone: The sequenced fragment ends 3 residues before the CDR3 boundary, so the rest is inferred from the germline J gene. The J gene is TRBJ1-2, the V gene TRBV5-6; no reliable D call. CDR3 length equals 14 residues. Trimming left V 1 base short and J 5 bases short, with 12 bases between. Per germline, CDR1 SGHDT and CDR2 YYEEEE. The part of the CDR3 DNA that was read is TGTGCCAGCAGCTTGATAGGGCAGCCGTATGGC. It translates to CASSLIGQPYG. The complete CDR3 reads CASSLIGQPYGYTF.

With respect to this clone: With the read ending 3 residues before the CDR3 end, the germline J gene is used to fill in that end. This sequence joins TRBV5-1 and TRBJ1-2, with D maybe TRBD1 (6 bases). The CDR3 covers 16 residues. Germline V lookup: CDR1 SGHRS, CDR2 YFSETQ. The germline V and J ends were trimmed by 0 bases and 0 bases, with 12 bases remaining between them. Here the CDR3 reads CASSLGRGPANYGYTF. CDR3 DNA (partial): TGCGCCAGCAGCTTGGGCAGGGGCCCTGCTAACTATGGC.

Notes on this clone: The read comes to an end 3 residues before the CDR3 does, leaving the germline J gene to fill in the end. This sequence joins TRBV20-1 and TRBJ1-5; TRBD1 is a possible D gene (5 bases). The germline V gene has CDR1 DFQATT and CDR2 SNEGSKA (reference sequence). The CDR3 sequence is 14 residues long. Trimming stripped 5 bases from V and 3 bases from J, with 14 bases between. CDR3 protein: CSALGQGDNQPQHF. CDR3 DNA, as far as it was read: TGCAGTGCTTTAGGTCAGGGAGACAATCAGCCC.

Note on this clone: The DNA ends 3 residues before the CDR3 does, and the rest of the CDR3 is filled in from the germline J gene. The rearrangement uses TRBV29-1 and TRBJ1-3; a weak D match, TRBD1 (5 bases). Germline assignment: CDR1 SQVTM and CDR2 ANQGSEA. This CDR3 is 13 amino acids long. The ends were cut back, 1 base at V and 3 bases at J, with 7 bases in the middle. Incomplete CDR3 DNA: TGCAGCGTTGAAGGGGGCGGTGGAAACACC. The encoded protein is CSVEGGGGNT. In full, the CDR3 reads CSVEGGGGNTIYF.

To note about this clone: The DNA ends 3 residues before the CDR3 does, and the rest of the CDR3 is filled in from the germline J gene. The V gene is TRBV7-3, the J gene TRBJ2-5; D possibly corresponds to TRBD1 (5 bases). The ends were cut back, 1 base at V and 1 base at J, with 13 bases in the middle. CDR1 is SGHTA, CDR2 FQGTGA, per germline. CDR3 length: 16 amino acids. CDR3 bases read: TGTGCCAGCAGCTTAAAGGGGTCGGGTTCCCAAGAGACC. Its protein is CASSLKGSGSQET. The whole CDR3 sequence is CASSLKGSGSQETQYF.

CDR3 bases read: TGTGCCAGCAGCTTGGCCCAACAGGGTATTGGC. Translation gives CASSLAQQGIG. From start to end, the CDR3 is CASSLAQQGIGYTF. The chain carries TRBV5-5 and TRBJ1-2; maybe TRBD1 (6 bases). The read ends 3 residues before the CDR3 terminus; that terminus is restored from the germline J gene. Germline V CDR1 and CDR2: SGHKS, YYEKEE (reference sequence). The V end was cut by 0 bases, the J end by 7 bases, with 13 bases between. The CDR3 totals 14 residues.

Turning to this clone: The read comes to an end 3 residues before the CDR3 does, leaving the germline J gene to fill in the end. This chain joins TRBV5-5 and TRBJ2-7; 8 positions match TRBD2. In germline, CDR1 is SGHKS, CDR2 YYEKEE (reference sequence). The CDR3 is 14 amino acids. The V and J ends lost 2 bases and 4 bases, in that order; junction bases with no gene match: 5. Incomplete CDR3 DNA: TGTGCCAGCAGCTTAACCGGCGGGAGGTACGAG. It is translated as CASSLTGGRYE. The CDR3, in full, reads CASSLTGGRYEQYF.

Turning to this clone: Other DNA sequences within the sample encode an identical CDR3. The covered CDR3 bases are TGTGCCAGCAGCTCTTCCGGCAGGGCTGGAAACACC. It is translated as CASSSSGRAGNT. The full CDR3 reads CASSSSGRAGNTIYF. The chain carries TRBV7-9 and TRBJ1-3, with TRBD1 as a possible D gene (5 bases). The read finishes 3 residues shy of the CDR3 end, and the germline J gene is used to complete it. This CDR3 has 15 residues. V lost 4 bases, J lost 2 bases, and 12 bases lay in between. CDR1 and CDR2 from the germline V gene are SEHNR and FQNEAQ (reference sequence).

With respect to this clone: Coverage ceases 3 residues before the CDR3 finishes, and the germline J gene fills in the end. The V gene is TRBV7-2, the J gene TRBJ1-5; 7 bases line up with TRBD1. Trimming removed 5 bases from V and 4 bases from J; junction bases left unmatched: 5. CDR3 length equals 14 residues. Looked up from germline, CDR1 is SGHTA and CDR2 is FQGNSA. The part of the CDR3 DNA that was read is TGTGCCAGCAGCCGGACAGGACTAAATCAGCCC. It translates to CASSRTGLNQP. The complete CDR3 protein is CASSRTGLNQPQHF.

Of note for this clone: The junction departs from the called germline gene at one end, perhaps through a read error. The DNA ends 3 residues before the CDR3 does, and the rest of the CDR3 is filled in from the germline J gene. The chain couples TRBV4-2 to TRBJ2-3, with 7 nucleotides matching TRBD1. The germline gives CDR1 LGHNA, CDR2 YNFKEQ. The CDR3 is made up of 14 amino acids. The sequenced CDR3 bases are TGCGCCAGCAGCCACGGACAGGAAACAGATACG. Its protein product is CASSHGQETDT. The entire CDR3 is CASSHGQETDTQYF.

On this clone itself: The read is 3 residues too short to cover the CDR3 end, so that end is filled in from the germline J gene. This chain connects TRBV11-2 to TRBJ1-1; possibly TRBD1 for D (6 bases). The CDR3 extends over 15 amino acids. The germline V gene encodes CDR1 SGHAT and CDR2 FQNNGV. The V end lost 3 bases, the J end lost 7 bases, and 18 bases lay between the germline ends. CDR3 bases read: TGTGCCAGCAGCTTTACCCTGGACAGAAGTAATGAA. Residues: CASSFTLDRSNE. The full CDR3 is CASSFTLDRSNEAFF.

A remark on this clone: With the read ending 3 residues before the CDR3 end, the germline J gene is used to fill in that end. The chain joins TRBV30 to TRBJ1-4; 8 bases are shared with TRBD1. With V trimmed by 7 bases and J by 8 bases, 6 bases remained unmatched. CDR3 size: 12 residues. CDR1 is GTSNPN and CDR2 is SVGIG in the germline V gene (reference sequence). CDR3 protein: CASRQGREKLFF. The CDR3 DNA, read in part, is TGTGCCTCGCGACAGGGGAGAGAAAAA.

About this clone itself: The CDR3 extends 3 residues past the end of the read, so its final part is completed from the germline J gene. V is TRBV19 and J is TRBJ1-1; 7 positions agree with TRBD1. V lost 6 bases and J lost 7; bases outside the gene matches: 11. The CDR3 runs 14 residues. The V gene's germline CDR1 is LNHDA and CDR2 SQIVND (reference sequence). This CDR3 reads CASRKQGSVSEAFF. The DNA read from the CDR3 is TGTGCCAGTAGGAAACAGGGGAGTGTTAGTGAA.

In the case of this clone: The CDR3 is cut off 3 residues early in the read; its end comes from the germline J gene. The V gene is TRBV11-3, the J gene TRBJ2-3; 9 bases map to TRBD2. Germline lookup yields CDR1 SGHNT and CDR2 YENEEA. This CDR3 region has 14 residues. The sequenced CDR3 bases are TGTGCCAGCGCTGGGCGGGGGGGCCTGAACACG. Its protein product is CASAGRGGLNT. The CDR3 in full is CASAGRGGLNTQYF. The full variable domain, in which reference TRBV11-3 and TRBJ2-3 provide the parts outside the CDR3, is EAGVVQSPRYKIIEKKQPVAFWCNPISGHNTLYWYLQNLGQGPELLIRYENEEAVDDSQLPKDRFSAERLKGVDSTLKIQPAELGDSAVYLCASAGRGGLNTQYFGPGTRLTVL.

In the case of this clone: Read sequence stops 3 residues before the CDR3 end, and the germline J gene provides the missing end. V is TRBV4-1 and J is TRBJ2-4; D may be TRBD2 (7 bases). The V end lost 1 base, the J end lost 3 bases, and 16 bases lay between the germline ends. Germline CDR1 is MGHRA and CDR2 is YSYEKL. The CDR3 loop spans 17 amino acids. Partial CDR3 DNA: TGCGCCAGCAGCCAAGGAGAGGGGGGGTCGGGCAAAAACATT. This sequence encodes CASSQGEGGSGKNI. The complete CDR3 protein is CASSQGEGGSGKNIQYF.

The DNA read from the CDR3 is TGTGCCAGCAGTTACTATGGACTAGCGGGGAGCTCCTACGAG. The encoded protein is CASSYYGLAGSSYE. The whole CDR3 reads CASSYYGLAGSSYEQYF. The chain joins TRBV6-2 or TRBV6-3 to TRBJ2-7, with TRBD2 identical over 12 bases. The CDR3 extends 3 residues past the end of the read, so its final part is completed from the germline J gene. CDR1 and CDR2 (germline): MNHEY, SVGEGT. Trimming removed 1 base from V and 0 bases from J; junction bases left unmatched: 4. The CDR3 covers 17 residues.

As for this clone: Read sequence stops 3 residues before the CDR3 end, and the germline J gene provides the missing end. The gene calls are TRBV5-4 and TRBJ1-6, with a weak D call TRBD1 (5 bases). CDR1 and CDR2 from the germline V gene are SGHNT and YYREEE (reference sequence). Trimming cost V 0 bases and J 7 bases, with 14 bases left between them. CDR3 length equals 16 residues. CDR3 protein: CASSLGGPGNNSPLHF. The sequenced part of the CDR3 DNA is TGTGCCAGCAGCTTGGGAGGTCCAGGGAACAATTCACCC.

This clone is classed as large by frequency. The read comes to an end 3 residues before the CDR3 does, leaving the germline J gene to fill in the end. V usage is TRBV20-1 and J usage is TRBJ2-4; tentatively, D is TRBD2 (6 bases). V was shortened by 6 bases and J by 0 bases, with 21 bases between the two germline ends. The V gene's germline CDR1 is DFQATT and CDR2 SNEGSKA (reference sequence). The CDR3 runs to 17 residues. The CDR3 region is CSAREDGGYLAKNIQYF. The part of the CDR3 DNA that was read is TGCAGTGCGCGAGAAGACGGGGGTTACTTAGCCAAAAACATT.

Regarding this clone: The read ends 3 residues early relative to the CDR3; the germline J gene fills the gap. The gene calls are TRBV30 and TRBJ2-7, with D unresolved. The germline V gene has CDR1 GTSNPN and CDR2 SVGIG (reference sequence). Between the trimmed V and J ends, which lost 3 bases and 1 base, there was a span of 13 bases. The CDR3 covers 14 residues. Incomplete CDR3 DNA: TGTGCCTGGAGAGGGCAGGTTGTTTCCTACGAG. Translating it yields CAWRGQVVSYE. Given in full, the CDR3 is CAWRGQVVSYEQYF.

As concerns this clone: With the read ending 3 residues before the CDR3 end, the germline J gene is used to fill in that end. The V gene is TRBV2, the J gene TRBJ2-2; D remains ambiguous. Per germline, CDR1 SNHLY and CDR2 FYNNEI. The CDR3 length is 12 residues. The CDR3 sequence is CASSQTGSPLFF. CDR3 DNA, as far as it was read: TGTGCCAGCAGTCAGACTGGTTCACCG.

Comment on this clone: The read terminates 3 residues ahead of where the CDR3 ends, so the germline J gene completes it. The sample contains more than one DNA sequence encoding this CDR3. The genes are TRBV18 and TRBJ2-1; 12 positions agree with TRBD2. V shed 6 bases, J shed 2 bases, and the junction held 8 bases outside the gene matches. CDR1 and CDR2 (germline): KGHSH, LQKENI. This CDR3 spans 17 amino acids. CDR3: CASSPPLAGGAYNEQFF. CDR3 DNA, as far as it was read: TGTGCCAGCTCCCCCCCCCTAGCGGGGGGGGCCTACAATGAG.

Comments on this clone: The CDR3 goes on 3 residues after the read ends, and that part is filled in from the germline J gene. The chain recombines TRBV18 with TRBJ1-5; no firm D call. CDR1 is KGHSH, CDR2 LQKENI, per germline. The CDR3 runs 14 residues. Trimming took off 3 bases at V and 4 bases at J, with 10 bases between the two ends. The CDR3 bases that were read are TGTGCCAGCTCACCTGCAGCAGGTAATCAGCCC. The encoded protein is CASSPAAGNQP. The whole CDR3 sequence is CASSPAAGNQPQHF.